The rows below give T cell receptor beta chains drawn from one sample of a study of blood T cell repertoires in COVID-19. The data were produced by immunoSEQ multiplex PCR, yet TCRdb's version contains in-frame clones alone and is incomplete. Altogether under 250,000 clones are present, roughly nine tenths being singletons, with the ten largest covering approximately 3.5%. The sample was PBMCs or T cells enriched from blood (not recorded which). These receptors were taken from a woman under 30 in a cohort exposed to, infected with or recovered from COVID-19 (not recorded which). CDR3s include the opening cysteine and the closing phenylalanine or tryptophan. The order of the fields is J gene, D gene, clone size, V gene, CDR3 DNA, CDR3 protein. A D gene is named only where the DNA matches it firmly. Size is omitted from some rows. Given values are once, few, many or a class for expanded clones.

TRBJ2-7 NA NA TRBV20-1 TGCAGTGCTAGTACTTATAACGGGGGTAGAGACGAGCAGTACTTC CSASTYNGGRDEQYF
TRBJ1-4 TRBD1 NA TRBV28 TGTGCCAGCAGTCCTCCGGGACAGGGTGAAAAACTGTTTTTT CASSPPGQGEKLFF
TRBJ1-2 TRBD1 NA TRBV7-8 TGTGCCAGCAGCTTAAATCCGGGACAGGGGTTTGGCTACACCTTC CASSLNPGQGFGYTF
TRBJ2-1 TRBD1 NA TRBV9 TGTGCCAGCGCACCGGGACAGGGAAACAATGAGCAGTTCTTC CASAPGQGNNEQFF
TRBJ1-5 TRBD1 once TRBV19 TGTGCCAGTAGTATCCTCGACAGGGGCCGTCATCAGCCCCAGCATTTT CASSILDRGRHQPQHF
TRBJ1-5 NA NA TRBV7-8 TGTGCCAGCAGCTTAGAAAGTTACAGGGACACCGTCCCCCAGCATTTT CASSLESYRDTVPQHF
TRBJ1-5 TRBD1 NA TRBV28 TGTGCCAGCAGTTCAATTCGGACAGGGGGCAATCAGCCCCAGCATTTT CASSSIRTGGNQPQHF
TRBJ2-6 NA few TRBV7-9 TGTGCCAGCAGCCAAAACTCTGGGGCCAACGTCCTGACTTTC CASSQNSGANVLTF
TRBJ1-1 TRBD1 NA TRBV5-5 TGTGCCAGCAGCCTACAGGGGGCGAGTACTGAAGCTTTCTTT CASSLQGASTEAFF
TRBJ1-2 TRBD1 NA TRBV19 TGTGCCAGTATCCCTCCGGGGACAGGGTTTGGCTACACCTTC CASIPPGTGFGYTF
TRBJ1-6 NA NA TRBV10-2 TGCGCCAGCAGTCGGCGGGGGGATTCACCCCTCCACTTT CASSRRGDSPLHF
TRBJ1-2 NA NA TRBV24-1 TGTGCCACCAGTGATACTAACAACCCTAACTATGGCTACACCTTC CATSDTNNPNYGYTF
TRBJ2-7 NA NA TRBV7-9 TGTGCCAGCAGCTCAGGCAGCTCCTACGAGCAGTACTTC CASSSGSSYEQYF
TRBJ2-2 TRBD2 NA TRBV7-3 TGTGCCAGCAGCTTAACTAGCGGGCTGAACACCGGGGAGCTGTTTTTT CASSLTSGLNTGELFF
TRBJ1-1 NA NA TRBV12-3/TRBV12-4 TGTGCCAGCAGCTTGGGGTTAAAGGGGATGCCTTTCTTT CASSLGLKGMPFF
TRBJ1-3 NA NA TRBV5-4 TGTGCCAGCAGCTTGAACTCAAGAGATGGCACCATATATTTT CASSLNSRDGTIYF
TRBJ2-1 TRBD2 few TRBV6-4 TGTGCCAGCAGTGAGCTAGCGGGAGGGCCCGGGCTCTCCTACAATGAGCAGTTCTTC CASSELAGGPGLSYNEQFF
TRBJ2-1 TRBD1 once TRBV6-4 TGTGCCAGCAGTGACGGGACAGGGGGTGGCAATGAGCAGTTCTTC CASSDGTGGGNEQFF
TRBJ2-1 TRBD2 few TRBV30 TGTGCCTGGGCTAGCGGGGACAATGAGCAGTTCTTC CAWASGDNEQFF
TRBJ1-2 NA NA TRBV5-6 TGTGCCAGCAGCTCAGGGGTAAGGAACTATGGCTACACCTTC CASSSGVRNYGYTF
TRBJ2-7 NA NA TRBV19 TGTGCCAGTAGTGCTTGGGGGGATAGCTCCTACGAGCAGTACTTC CASSAWGDSSYEQYF
TRBJ1-2 NA NA TRBV2 TGTGCCAGCAGTGAAATAGACTATGGCTACACCTTC CASSEIDYGYTF
TRBJ1-4 NA NA TRBV14 TGTGCCAGCAGCCAAGCCCACAGGGCGGGAAAACTGTTTTTT CASSQAHRAGKLFF
TRBJ1-5 TRBD1 NA TRBV24-1 TGTGCCACCAGTGATTCCCGGACAGGGTTGAAAGATCAGCCCCAGCATTTT CATSDSRTGLKDQPQHF
TRBJ1-2 NA NA TRBV12-3/TRBV12-4 TGTGCCAGCAGCCAAATATGGCTCTATGGCTACACCTTC CASSQIWLYGYTF